The TCR beta chain described here comes from a study of graft-versus-host responses after intestinal transplantation. Overall study context: The whole recipient group had anti-thymocyte globulin induction followed by tacrolimus and steroids for two to three years.

Libraries were prepared by immunoSEQ multiplex PCR; TCRdb keeps only in-frame clonotypes and omits some of them. The sample has around 93,000 clones, around 90% seen once. Notes on the study in general: GvH clones were found in recipient marrow; some appeared first in ileum or blood.

With regard to this clone: The antigen is not known. Its ends do not fully match the called genes, so a read error is possible.

The sequenced sample was unstimulated CD8+ T cells sorted from spleen or lymph node cells, obtained before intestinal transplant. This clonotype was sampled from a human donor who received an intestinal transplant.

The CDR3 bases are TGTGCCAGCAGACCGACTAGCGGGCGCACAGATACGCAGTATTTT. It encodes CASRPTSGRTDTQYF. This sequence joins TRBV4-1 and TRBJ2-3; 10 bases line up with TRBD2. Germline V CDR1 and CDR2: MGHRA, YSYEKL. CDR3 length: 15 residues.